This entry features one T cell receptor beta chain sequence. V was clipped by 0 bases and J by 6 bases, with 9 bases between them. The germline gives CDR1 ENHRY, CDR2 SYGVKD. CDR3 length: 14 residues. This sample is part of a study of T cells after yellow fever vaccination. TCRdb called the 5' RACE reads again in MiXCR, with one record for every CDR3 protein. This table holds a few hundred thousand distinct CDR3 sequences, about 3.5% found once. Sequences were derived from PBMCs, sampled on the day of the yellow fever booster vaccination. The chain uses TRBV10-3 and TRBJ1-5; D is uncertain. The clonotype comes from a man between 18 and 29 years old who received the YFV17D yellow fever vaccine. CDR3 nucleotides: TGTGCCATCAGTGAGTCGAGGGTAGGTCAGCCCCAGCATTTT. This sequence encodes CAISESRVGQPQHF.